This TCR beta chain was sequenced during a study of shared clonotypes between healthy human individuals. Repertoires were generated with immunoSEQ multiplex PCR, while TCRdb's copy carries only in-frame clones and drops some. This table has approximately 1.4 million clones, 95% to 99% appearing once. Comment on this clone: No antigen is known for it. Different DNA sequences within this sample yield the same CDR3.

Germline V gives CDR1 SGHNT, CDR2 YYREEE (reference sequence). This CDR3 region has 15 residues. Trimming removed 0 bases at V and 2 bases at J, with 11 bases between. The study, taken as a whole, reports: When compared with the clonotypes that were shared by all four sorted-subset donors, the non-shared clonotypes turned out to have lower generation probabilities. Researchers sampled blood only, noting tissue repertoires likely differ. A few donors had approximately 4.6% of their naive CD4 clonotypes in common.

Sequenced: naive CD4+ T cells sorted from blood. The subset: CD45RA+ positively selected. This rearrangement joins TRBV5-4 to TRBJ1-2; weak D call: TRBD1 (5 bases). This receptor was taken from a young man in good health. The DNA for the CDR3 is TGTGCCAGCAGCTTGGGGCAGGGTAGCAACTATGGCTACACCTTC. It yields the protein CASSLGQGSNYGYTF.